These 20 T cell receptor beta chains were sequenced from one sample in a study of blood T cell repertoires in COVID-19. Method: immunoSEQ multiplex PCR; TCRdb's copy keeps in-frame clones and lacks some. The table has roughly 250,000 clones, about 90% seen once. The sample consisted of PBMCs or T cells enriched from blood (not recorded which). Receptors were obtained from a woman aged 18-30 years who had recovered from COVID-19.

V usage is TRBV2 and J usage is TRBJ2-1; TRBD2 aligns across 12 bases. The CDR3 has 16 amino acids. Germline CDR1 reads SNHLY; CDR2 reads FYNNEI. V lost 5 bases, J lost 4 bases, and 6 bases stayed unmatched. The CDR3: CASSKTSGGPYNEQFF. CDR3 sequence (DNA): TGTGCCAGCAGTAAAACTAGCGGGGGGCCTTACAATGAGCAGTTCTTC. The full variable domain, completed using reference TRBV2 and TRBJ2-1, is EPEVTQTPSHQVTQMGQEVILRCVPISNHLYFYWYRQILGQKVEFLVSFYNNEISEKSEIFDDQFSVERPDGSNFTLKIRSTKLEDSAMYFCASSKTSGGPYNEQFFGPGTRLTVL.

This CDR3 reads CASCPVQGMTEAFF. CDR3 nucleotide sequence: TGTGCCAGCTGTCCGGTACAGGGGATGACTGAAGCTTTCTTT. V and J are TRBV6-5 and TRBJ1-1; 7 nucleotides match TRBD1. The V gene's germline CDR1 is MNHEY and CDR2 SVGAGI. The CDR3 sequence is 14 residues long. After removal of 8 bases from V and 5 bases from J, the junction contained 11 bases not matched to a gene.

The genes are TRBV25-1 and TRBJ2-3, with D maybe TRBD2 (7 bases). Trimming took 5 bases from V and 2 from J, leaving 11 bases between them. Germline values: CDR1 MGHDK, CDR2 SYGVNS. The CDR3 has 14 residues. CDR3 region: CASSLGGHTDTQYF. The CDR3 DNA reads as TGTGCCAGCAGTCTCGGGGGGCACACAGATACGCAGTATTTT.

CDR3 bases: TGTGCCAGCAGCTTAGTAGGGGAAGAGACCCAGTACTTC. Translated: CASSLVGEETQYF. The J gene is TRBJ2-5, the V gene TRBV7-9; D is perhaps TRBD1 (5 bases). CDR1 and CDR2 from the germline V gene are SEHNR and FQNEAQ (reference sequence). This CDR3 region has 13 residues. V lost 1 base, J lost 3 bases, and 6 bases lay in between.

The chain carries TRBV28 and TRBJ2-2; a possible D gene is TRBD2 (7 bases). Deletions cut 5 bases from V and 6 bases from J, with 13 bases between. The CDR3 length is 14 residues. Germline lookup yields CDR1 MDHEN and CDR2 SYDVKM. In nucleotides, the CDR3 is TGTGCCAGCAGTGAGGGGGAGGGGGCCGGGGAGCTGTTTTTT. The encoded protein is CASSEGEGAGELFF.

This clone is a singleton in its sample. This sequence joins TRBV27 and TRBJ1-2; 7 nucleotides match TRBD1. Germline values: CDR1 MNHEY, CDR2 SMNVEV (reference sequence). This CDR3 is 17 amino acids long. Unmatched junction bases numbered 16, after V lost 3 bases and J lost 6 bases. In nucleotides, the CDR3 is TGTGCCAGCAGTTTCCTCAAAACCACAGGGGTCTTGGATGGCTACACCTTC. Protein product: CASSFLKTTGVLDGYTF.

CDR3 nucleotide sequence: TGTGCCAGCAGCTTCCCCCCAGATAACTACGAGCAGTACTTC. Its translation is CASSFPPDNYEQYF. This chain connects TRBV21-1 to TRBJ2-7; the D segment call TRBD1 is taken from the table without a DNA check. TRBV21-1 is a pseudogene segment. CDR3 length: 14 residues.

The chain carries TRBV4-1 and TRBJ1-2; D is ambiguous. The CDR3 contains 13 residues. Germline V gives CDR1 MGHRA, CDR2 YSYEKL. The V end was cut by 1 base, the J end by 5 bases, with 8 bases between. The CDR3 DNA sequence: TGCGCCAGCAGCCAAGGAGCGGCTTATGGCTACACCTTC. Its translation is CASSQGAAYGYTF.

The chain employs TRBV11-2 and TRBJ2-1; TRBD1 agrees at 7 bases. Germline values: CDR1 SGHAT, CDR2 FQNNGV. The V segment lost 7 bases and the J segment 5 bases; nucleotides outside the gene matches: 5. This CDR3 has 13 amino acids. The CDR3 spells CASTRDSHNEQFF. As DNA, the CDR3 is TGTGCCAGCACGAGGGACAGTCACAATGAGCAGTTCTTC. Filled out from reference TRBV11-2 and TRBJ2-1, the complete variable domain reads EAGVAQSPRYKIIEKRQSVAFWCNPISGHATLYWYQQILGQGPKLLIQFQNNGVVDDSQLPKDRFSAERLKGVDSTLKIQPAKLEDSAVYLCASTRDSHNEQFFGPGTRLTVL.

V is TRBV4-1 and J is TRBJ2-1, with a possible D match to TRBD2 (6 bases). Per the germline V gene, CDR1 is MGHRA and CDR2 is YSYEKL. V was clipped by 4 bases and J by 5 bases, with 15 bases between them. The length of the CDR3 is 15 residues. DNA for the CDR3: TGCGCCAGCAGCCCACGGGACTCCGTACACAATGAGCAGTTCTTC. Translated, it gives CASSPRDSVHNEQFF.

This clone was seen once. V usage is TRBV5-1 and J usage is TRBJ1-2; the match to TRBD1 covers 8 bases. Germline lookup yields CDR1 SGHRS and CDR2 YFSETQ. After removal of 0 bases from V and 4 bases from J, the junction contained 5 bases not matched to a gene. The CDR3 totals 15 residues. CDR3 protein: CASSLAQGAGYGYTF. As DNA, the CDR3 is TGCGCCAGCAGCTTGGCCCAGGGGGCTGGCTATGGCTACACCTTC.

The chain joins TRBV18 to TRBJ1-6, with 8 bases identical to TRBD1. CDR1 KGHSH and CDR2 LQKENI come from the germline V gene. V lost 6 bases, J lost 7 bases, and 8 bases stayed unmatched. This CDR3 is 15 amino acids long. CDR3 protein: CASSPSRQGNSPLHF. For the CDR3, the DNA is TGTGCCAGCTCCCCATCTCGACAGGGGAATTCACCCCTCCACTTT.

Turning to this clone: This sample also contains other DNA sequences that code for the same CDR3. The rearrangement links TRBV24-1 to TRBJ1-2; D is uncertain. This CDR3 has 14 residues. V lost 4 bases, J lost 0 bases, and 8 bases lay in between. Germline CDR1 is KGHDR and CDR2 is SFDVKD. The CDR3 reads CATSDPQTNYGYTF. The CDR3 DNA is TGTGCCACCAGTGACCCTCAGACTAACTATGGCTACACCTTC.

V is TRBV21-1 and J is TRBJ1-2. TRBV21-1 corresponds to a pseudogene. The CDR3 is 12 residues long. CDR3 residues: CASSKRGYGYTF. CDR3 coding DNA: TGTGCCAGCAGCAAACGGGGTTATGGCTACACCTTC.

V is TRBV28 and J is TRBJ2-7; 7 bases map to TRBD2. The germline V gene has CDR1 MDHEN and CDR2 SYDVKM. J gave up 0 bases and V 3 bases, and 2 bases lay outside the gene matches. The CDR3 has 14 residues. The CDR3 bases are TGTGCCAGCAGTTTCGGGAGGTTCTCCTACGAGCAGTACTTC. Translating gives CASSFGRFSYEQYF.

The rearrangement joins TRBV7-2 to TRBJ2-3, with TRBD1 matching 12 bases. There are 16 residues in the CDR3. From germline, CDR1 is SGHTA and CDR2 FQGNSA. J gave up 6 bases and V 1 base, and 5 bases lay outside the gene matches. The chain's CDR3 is CASSLEIGTGGDTQYF. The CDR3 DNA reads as TGTGCCAGCAGCTTAGAAATAGGGACAGGGGGCGATACGCAGTATTTT.

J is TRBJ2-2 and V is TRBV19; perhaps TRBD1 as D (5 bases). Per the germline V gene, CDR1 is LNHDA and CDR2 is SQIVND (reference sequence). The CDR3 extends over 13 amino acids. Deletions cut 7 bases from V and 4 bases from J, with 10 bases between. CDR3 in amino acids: CASMGTGTGELFF. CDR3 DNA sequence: TGTGCCAGTATGGGCACAGGCACCGGGGAGCTGTTTTTT. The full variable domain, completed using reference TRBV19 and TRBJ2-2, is DGGITQSPKYLFRKEGQNVTLSCEQNLNHDAMYWYRQDPGQGLRLIYYSQIVNDFQKGDIAEGYSVSREKKESFPLTVTSAQKNPTAFYLCASMGTGTGELFFGEGSRLTVL.

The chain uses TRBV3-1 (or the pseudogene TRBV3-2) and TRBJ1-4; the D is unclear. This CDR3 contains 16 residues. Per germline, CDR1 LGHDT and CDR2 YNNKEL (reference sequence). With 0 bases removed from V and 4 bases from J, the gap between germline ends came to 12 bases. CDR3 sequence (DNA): TGTGCCAGCAGCCAAGATTATTTACGGAGTAATGAAAAACTGTTTTTT. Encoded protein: CASSQDYLRSNEKLFF.

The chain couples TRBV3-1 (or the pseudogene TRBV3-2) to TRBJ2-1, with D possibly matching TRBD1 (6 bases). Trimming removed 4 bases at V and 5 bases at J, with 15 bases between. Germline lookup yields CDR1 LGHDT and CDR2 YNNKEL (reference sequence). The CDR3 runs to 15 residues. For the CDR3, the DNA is TGTGCCAGCAGCCGCCTCAGGACAGCCAACAATGAGCAGTTCTTC. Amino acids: CASSRLRTANNEQFF.

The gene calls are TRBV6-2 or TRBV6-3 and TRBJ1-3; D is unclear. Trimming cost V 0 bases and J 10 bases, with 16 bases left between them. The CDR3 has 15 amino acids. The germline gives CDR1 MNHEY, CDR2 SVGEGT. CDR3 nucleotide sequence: TGTGCCAGCAGTTACTCCCTCGCTTCCCTGCGGACCATATATTTT. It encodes CASSYSLASLRTIYF.